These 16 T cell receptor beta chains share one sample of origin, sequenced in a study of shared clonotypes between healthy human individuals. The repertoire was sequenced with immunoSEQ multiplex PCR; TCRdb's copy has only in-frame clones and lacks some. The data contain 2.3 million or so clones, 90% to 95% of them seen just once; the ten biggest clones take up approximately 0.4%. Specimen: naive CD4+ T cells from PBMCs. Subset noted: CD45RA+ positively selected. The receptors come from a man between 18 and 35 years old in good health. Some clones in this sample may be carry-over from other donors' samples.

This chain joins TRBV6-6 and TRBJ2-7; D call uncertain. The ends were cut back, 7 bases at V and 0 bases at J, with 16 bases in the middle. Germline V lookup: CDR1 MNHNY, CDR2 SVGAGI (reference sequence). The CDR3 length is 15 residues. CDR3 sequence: CASTYQTDGSYEQYF. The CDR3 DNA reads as TGTGCCAGCACATACCAGACCGACGGCTCCTACGAGCAGTACTTC.

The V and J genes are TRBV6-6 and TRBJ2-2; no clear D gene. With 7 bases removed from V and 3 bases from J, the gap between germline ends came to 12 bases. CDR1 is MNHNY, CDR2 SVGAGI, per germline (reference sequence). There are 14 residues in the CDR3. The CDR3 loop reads CASIKDTYTGELFF. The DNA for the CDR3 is TGTGCCAGCATAAAAGACACCTACACCGGGGAGCTGTTTTTT.

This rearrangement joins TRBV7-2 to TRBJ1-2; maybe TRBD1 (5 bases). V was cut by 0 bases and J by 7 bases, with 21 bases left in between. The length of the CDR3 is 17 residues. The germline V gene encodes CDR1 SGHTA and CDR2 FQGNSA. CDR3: CASSLAMGTGNFGGYTF. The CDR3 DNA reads TGTGCCAGCAGCTTAGCGATGGGGACGGGGAACTTCGGTGGCTACACCTTC.

The CDR3 is CASSRDSFAGSDPPGELFF. Here the CDR3 DNA reads TGCGCCAGCAGCCGGGACTCCTTTGCGGGATCCGACCCCCCCGGGGAGCTGTTTTTT. The chain links TRBV4-1 to TRBJ2-2, with a weak D call TRBD2 (6 bases). The CDR3 extends over 19 amino acids. Germline loops: CDR1 MGHRA, CDR2 YSYEKL. V was clipped by 4 bases and J by 6 bases, with 27 bases between them.

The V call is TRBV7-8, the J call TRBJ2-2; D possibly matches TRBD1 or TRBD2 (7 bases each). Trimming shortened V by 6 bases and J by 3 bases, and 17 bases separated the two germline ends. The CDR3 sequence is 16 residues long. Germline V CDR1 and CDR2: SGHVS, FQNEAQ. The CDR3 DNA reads TGTGCCAGCAGGATCGGGGCAGGGGGGGACACCGGGGAGCTGTTTTTT. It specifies CASRIGAGGDTGELFF. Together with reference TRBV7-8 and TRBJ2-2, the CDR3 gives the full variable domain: GAGVSQSPRYKVAKRGQDVALRCDPISGHVSLFWYQQALGQGPEFLTYFQNEAQLDKSGLPSDRFFAERPEGSVSTLKIQRTQQEDSAVYLCASRIGAGGDTGELFFGEGSRLTVL.

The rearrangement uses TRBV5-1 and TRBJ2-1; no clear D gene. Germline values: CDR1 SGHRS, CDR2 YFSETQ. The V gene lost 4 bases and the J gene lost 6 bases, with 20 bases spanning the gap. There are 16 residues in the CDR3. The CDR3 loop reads CASSPPPSAGSNEQFF. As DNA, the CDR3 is TGCGCCAGCAGCCCCCCCCCTTCGGCTGGGTCCAATGAGCAGTTCTTC.

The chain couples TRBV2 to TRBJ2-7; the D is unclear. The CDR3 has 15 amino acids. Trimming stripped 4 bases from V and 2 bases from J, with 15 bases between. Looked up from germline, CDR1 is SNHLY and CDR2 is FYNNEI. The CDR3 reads CASSANSGQPYEQYF. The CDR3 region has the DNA TGTGCCAGCAGTGCAAATTCGGGCCAGCCCTACGAGCAGTACTTC.

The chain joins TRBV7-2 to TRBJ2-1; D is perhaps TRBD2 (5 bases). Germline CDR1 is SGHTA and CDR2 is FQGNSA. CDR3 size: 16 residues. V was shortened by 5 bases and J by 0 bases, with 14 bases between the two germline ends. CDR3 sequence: CASSPGLFSSYNEQFF. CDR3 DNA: TGTGCCAGCAGCCCAGGACTTTTTAGCTCCTACAATGAGCAGTTCTTC.

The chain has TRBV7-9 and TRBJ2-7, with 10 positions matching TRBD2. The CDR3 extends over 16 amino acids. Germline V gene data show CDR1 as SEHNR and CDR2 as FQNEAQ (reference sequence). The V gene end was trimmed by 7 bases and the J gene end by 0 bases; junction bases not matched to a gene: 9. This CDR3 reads CASNRLASGSSYEQYF. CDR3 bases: TGTGCCAGCAACCGCCTTGCTAGCGGGAGCTCCTACGAGCAGTACTTC. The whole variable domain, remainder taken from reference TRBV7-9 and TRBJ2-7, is DTGVSQNPRHKITKRGQNVTFRCDPISEHNRLYWYRQTLGQGPEFLTYFQNEAQLEKSRLLSDRFSAERPKGSFSTLEIQRTEQGDSAMYLCASNRLASGSSYEQYFGPGTRLTVT.

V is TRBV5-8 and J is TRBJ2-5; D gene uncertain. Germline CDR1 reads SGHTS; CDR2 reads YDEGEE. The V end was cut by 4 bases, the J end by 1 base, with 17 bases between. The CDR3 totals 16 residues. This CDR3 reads CASSPGLGSIQETQYF. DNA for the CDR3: TGTGCCAGCAGCCCCGGGTTGGGCTCGATCCAAGAGACCCAGTACTTC.

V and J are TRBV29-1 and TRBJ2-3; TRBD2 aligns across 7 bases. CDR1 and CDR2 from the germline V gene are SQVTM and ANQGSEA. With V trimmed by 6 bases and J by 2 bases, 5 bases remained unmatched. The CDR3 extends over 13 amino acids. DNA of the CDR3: TGCAGCGTGGCCGGGGGGACCACAGATACGCAGTATTTT. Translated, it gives CSVAGGTTDTQYF.

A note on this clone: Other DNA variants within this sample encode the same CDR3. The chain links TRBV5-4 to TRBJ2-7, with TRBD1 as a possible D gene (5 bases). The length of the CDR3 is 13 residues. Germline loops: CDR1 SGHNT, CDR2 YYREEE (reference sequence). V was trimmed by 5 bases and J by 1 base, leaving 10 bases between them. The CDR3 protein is CASSSAGSYEQYF. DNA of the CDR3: TGTGCCAGCAGTTCGGCAGGGTCCTACGAGCAGTACTTC.

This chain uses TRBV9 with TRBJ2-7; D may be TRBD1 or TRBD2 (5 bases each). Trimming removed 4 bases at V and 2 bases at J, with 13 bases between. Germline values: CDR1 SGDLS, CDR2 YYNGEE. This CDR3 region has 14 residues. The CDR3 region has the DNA TGTGCCAGCAGCCCGCACCGGGGACCCTACGAGCAGTACTTC. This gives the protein CASSPHRGPYEQYF.

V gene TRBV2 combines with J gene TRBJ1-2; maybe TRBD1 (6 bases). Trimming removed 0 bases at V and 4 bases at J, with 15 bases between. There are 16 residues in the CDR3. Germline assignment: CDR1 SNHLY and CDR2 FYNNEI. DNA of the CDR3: TGTGCCAGCAGTGAAGCTTCGGTAGGGGGGATCTATGGCTACACCTTC. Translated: CASSEASVGGIYGYTF.

The CDR3, as DNA: TGTGCCAGCAGCTTATTTAGCGGGAGTCCCACCGGGGAGCTGTTTTTT. Translating it yields CASSLFSGSPTGELFF. This chain connects TRBV11-3 to TRBJ2-2; 9 bases align to TRBD2. The CDR3 consists of 16 residues. V was pared by 2 bases and J by 4 bases, with 5 bases of the junction left unmatched. Germline CDR1 is SGHNT and CDR2 is YENEEA.

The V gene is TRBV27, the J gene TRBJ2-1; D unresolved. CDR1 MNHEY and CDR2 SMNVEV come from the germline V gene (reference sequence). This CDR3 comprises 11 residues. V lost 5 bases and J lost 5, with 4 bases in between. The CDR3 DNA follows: TGTGCCAGCAGTGGAAACAATGAGCAGTTCTTC. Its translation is CASSGNNEQFF.